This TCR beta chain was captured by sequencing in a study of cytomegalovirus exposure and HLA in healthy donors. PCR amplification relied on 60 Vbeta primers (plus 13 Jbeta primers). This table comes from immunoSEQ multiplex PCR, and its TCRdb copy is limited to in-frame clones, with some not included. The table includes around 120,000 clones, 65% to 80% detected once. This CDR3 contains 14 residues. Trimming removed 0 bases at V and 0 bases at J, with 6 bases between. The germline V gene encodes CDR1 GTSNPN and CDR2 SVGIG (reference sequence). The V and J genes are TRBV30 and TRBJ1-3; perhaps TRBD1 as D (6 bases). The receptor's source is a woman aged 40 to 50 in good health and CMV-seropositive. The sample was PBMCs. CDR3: CAWSVGGSGNTIYF. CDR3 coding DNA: TGTGCCTGGAGTGTAGGGGGCTCTGGAAACACCATATATTTT.